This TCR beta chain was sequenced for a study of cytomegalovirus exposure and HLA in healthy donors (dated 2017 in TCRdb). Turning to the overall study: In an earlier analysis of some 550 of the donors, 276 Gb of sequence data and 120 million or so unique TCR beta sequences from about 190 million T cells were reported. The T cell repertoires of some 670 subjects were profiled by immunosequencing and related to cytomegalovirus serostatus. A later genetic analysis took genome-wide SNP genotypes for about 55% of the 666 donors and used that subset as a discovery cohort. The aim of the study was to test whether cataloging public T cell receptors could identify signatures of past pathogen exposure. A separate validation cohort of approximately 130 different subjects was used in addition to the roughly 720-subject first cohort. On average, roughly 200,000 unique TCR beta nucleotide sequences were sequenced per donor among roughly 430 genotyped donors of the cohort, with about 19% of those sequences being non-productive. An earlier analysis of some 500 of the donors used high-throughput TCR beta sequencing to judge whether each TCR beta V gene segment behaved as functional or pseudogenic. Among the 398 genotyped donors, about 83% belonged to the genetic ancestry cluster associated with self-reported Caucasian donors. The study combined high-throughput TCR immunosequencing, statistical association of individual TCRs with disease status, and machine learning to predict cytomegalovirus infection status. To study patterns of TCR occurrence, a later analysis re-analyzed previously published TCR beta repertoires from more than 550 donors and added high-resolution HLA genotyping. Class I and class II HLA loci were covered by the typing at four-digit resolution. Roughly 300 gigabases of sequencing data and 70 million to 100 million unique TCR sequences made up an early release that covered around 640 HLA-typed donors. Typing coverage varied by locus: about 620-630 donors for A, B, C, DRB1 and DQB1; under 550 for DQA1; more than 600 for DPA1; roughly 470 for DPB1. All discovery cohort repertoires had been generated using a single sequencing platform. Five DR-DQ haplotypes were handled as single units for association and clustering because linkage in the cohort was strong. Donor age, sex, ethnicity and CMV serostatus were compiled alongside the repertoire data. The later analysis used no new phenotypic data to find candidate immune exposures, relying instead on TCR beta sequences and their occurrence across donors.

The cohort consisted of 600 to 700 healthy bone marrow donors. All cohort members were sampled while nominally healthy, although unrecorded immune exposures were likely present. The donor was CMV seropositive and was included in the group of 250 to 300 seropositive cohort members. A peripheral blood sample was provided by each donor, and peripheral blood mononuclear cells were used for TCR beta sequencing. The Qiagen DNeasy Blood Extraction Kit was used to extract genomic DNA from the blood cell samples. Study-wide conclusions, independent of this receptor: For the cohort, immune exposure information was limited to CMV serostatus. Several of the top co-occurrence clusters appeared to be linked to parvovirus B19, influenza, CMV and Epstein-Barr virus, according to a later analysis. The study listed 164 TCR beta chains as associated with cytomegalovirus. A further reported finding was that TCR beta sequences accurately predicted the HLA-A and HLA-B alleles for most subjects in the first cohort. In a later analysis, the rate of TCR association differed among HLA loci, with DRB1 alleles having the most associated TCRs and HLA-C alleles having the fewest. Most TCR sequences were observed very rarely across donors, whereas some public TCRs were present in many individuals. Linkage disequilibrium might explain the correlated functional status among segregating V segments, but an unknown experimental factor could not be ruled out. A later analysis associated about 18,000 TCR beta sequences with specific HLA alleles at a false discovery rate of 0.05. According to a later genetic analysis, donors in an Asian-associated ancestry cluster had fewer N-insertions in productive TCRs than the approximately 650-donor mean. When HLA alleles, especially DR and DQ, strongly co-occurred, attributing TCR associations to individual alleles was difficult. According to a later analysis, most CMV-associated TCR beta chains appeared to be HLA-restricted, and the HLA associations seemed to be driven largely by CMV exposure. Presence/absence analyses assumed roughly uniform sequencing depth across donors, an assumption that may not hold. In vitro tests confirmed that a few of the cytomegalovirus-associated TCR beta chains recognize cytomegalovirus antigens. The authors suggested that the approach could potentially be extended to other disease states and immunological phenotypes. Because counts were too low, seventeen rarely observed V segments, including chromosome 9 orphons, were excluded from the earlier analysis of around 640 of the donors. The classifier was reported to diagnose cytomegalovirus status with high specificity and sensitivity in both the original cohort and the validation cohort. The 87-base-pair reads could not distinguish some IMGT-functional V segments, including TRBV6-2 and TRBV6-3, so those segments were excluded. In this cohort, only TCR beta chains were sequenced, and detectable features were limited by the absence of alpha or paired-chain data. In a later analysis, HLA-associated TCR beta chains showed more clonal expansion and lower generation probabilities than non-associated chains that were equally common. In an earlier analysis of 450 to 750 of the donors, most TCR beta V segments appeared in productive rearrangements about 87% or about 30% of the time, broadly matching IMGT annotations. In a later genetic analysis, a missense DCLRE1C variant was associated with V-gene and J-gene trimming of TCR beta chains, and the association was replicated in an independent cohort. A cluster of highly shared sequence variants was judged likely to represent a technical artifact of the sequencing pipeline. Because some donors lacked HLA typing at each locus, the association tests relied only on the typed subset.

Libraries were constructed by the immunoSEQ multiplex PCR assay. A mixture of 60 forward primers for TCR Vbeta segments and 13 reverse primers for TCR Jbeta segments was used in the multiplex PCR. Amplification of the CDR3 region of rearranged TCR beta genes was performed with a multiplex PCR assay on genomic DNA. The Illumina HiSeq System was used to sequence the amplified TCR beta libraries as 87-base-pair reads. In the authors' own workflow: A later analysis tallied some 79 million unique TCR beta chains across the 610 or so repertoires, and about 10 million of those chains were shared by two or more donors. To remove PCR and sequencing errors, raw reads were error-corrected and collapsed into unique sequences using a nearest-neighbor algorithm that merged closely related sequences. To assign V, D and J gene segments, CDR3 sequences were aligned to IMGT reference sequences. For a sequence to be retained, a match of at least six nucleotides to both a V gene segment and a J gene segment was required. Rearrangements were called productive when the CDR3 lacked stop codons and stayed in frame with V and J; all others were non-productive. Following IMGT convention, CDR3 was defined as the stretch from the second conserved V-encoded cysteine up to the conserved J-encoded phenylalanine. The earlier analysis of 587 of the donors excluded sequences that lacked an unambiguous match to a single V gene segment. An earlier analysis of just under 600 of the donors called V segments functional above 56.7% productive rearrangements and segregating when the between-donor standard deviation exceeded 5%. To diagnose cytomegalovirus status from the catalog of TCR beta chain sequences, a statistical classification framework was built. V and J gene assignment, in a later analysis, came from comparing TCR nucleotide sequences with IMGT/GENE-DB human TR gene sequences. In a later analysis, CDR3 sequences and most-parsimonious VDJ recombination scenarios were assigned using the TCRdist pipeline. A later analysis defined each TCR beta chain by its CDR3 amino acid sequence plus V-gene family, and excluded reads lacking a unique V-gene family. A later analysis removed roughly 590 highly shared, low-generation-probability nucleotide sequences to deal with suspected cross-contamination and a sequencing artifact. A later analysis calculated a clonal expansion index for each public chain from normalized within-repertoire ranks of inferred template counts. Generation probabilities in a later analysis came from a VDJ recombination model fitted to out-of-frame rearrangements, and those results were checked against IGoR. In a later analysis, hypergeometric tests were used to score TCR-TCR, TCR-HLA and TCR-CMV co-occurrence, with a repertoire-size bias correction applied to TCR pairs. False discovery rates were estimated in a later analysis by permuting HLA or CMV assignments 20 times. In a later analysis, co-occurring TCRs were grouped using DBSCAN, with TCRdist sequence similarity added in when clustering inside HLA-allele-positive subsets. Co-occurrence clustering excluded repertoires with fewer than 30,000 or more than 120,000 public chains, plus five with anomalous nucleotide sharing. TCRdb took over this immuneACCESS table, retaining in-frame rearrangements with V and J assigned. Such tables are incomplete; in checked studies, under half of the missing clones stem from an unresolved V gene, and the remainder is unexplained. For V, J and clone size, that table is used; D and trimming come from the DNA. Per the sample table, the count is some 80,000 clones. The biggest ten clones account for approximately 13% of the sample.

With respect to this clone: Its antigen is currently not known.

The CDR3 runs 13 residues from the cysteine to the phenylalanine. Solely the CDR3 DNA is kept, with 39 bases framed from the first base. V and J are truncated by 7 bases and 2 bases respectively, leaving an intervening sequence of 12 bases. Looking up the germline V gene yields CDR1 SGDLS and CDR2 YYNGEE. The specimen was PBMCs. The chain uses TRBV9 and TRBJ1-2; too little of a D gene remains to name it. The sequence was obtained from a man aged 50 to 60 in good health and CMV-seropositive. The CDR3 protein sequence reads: CASEGPMNYGYTF. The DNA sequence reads TGTGCCAGCGAGGGCCCCATGAACTATGGCTACACCTTC.